This T cell receptor beta chain was recovered during a study of cytomegalovirus exposure and HLA in healthy donors. Points from the study as a whole: Within an earlier analysis, most TCR beta V segments proved productive either about 87% or about 30% of the time.

Regarding this clone: Its antigen remains unknown. One junction end disagrees with the germline gene, perhaps due to a read error.

Germline V gives CDR1 LNHDA, CDR2 SQIVND (reference sequence). The CDR3 sequence is 15 residues long. Primers for the PCR totalled 60 Vbeta and 13 Jbeta. The data were produced by immunoSEQ multiplex PCR, yet TCRdb's version contains in-frame clones alone and is incomplete. The sample gives 130,000 or so clones, around four fifths of which show up once; around 2.1% is in the top ten. The sequencing input was PBMCs. The rearrangement joins TRBV19 to TRBJ1-4; perhaps TRBD1 as D (5 bases). This receptor was identified in a middle-aged woman in good health and CMV-seropositive. In DNA, the CDR3 is TGTGCCAGTAGTGAACGACAGCGTTTTAATGAAAACCTGTTTTTT. This translates into CASSERQRFNENLFF.